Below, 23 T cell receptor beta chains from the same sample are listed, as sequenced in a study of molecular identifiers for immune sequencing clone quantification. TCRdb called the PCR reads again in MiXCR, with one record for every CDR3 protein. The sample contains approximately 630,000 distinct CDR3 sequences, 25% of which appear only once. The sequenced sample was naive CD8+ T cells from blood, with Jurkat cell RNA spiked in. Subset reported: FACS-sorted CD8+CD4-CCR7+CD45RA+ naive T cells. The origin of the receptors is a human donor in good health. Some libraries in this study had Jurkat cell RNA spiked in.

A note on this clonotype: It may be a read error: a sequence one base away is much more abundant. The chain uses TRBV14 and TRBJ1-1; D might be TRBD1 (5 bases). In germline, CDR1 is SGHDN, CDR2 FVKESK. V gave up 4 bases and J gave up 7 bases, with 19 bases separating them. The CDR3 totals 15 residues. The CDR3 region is CASSRDGRTTNEAFF. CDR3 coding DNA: TGTGCCAGCAGCCGAGATGGCCGGACAACGAATGAAGCTTTCTTT.

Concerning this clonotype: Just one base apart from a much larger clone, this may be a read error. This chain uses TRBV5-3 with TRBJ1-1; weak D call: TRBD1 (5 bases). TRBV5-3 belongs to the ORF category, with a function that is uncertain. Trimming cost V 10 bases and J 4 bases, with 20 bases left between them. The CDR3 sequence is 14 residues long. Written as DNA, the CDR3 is TGTGCCGGCAGCTTGGGGGTGGAGTTCACTGAAGCTTTCTTT. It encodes CAGSLGVEFTEAFF.

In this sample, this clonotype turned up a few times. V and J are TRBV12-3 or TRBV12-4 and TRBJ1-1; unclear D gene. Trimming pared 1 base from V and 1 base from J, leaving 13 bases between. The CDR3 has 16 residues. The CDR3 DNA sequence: TGTGCCAGCAGTTTAGAGGTTAGGGCCCAGAACACTGAAGCTTTCTTT. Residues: CASSLEVRAQNTEAFF.

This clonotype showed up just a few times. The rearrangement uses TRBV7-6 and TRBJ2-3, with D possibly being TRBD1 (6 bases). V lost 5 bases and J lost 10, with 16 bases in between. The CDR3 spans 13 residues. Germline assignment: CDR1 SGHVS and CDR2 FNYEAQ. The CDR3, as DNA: TGTGCCAGCAGCACCTGGACAGACCCCCCGCAGTATTTT. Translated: CASSTWTDPPQYF.

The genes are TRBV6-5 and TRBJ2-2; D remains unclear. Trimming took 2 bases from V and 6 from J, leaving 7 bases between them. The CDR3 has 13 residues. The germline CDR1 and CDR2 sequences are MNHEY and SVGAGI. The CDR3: CASSYTLAGELFF. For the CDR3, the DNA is TGTGCCAGCAGTTACACTTTGGCCGGGGAGCTGTTTTTT.

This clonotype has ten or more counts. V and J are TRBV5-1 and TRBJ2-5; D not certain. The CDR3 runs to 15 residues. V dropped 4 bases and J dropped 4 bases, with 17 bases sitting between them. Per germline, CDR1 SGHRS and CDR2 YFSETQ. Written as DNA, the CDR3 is TGCGCCAGCAGCAACATTAGCCCATCCCGAGAGACCCAGTACTTC. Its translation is CASSNISPSRETQYF.

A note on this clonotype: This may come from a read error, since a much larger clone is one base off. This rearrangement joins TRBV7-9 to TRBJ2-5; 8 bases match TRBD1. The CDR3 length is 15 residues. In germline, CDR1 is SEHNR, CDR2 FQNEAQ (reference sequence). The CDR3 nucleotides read TGTGCCAGCAGCTATTCCCCAGGGGGCCCAGAGCCCCAGTACTTC. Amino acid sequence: CASSYSPGGPEPQYF.

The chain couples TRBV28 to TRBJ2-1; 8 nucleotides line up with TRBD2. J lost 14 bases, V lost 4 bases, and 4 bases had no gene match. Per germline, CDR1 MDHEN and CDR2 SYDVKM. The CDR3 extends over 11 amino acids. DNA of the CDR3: TGTGCCAGCAGTTCGGGACTAGATAAGTTCTTC. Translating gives CASSSGLDKFF.

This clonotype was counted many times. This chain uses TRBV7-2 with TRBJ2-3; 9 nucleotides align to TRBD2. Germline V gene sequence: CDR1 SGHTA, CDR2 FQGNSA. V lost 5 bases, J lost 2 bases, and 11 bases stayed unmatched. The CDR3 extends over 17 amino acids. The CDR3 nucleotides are TGTGCCAGCAGCCCCCAGGACGGCGGGGGGGACACAGATACGCAGTATTTT. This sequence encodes CASSPQDGGGDTDTQYF.

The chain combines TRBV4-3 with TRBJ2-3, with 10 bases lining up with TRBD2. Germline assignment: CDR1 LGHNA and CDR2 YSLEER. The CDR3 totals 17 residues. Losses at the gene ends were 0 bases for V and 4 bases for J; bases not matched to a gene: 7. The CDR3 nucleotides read TGCGCCAGCAGCCAAGAATTACGACTAGCGGGCGCAGATACGCAGTATTTT. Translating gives CASSQELRLAGADTQYF.

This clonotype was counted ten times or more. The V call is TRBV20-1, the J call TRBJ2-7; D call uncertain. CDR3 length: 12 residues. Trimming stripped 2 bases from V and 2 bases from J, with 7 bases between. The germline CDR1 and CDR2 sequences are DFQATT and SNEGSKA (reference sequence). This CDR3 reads CSARKETYEQYF. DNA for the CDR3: TGCAGTGCTAGAAAAGAAACCTACGAGCAGTACTTC.

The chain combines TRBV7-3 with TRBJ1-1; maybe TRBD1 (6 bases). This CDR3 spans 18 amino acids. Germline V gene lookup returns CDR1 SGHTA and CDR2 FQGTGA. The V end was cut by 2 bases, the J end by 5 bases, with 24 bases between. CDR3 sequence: CASSLGPGGGPEYTEAFF. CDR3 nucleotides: TGTGCCAGCAGCTTAGGTCCGGGGGGGGGGCCCGAGTATACTGAAGCTTTCTTT.

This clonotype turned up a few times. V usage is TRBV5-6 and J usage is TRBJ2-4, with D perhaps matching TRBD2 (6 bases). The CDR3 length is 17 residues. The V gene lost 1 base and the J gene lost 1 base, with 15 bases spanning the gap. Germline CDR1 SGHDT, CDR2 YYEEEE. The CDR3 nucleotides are TGTGCCAGCAGCTTGTCTGCGGGGAGTTCCGCCAAAAACATTCAGTACTTC. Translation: CASSLSAGSSAKNIQYF.

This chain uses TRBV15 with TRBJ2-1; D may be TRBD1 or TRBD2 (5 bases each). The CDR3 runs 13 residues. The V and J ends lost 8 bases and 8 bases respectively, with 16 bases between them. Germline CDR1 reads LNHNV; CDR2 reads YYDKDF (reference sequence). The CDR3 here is CATSSVGAYEQFF. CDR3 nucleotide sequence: TGTGCCACCTCTTCGGTCGGGGCTTATGAGCAGTTCTTC.

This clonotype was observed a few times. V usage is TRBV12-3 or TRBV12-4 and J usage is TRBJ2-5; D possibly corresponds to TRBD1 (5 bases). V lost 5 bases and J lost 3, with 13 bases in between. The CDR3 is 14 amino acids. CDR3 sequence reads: CASSPTRVEETQYF. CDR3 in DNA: TGTGCCAGCAGTCCTACCAGGGTGGAAGAGACCCAGTACTTC.

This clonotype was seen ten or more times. The CDR3 reads CASLVGGTQYF. The CDR3 nucleotides read TGTGCCAGCTTGGTGGGGGGTACGCAGTATTTT. The chain is built from TRBV6-5 and TRBJ2-3, with D maybe TRBD2 (6 bases). The CDR3 loop spans 11 amino acids. The germline V gene has CDR1 MNHEY and CDR2 SVGAGI. Trimming removed 8 bases at V and 8 bases at J, with 11 bases between.

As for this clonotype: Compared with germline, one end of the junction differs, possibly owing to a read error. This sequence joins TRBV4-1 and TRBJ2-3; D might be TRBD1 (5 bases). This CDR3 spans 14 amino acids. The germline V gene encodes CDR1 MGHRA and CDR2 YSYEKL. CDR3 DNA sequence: TGCGACAGCAGCCAAGGCCCCAGGGCAGATACGCAGTATTTT. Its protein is CDSSQGPRADTQYF.

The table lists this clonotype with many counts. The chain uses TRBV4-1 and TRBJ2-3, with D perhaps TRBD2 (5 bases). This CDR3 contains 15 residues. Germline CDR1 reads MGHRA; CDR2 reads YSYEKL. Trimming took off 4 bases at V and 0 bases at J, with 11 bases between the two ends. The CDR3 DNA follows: TGCGCCAGCAGCCCGACGGGAACTAGCACAGATACGCAGTATTTT. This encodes CASSPTGTSTDTQYF.

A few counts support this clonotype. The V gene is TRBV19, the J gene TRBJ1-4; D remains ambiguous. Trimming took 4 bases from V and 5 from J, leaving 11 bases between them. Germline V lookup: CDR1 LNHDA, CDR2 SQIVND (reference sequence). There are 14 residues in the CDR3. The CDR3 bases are TGTGCCAGTAGTAACGGACTCGGGAATGAAAAACTGTTTTTT. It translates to CASSNGLGNEKLFF.

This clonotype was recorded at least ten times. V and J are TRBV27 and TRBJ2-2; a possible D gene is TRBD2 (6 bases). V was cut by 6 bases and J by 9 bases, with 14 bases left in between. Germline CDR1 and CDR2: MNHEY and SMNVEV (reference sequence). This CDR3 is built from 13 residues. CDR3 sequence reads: CASRTLGGRELFF. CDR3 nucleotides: TGTGCCAGCAGAACATTGGGAGGCCGGGAGCTGTTTTTT.

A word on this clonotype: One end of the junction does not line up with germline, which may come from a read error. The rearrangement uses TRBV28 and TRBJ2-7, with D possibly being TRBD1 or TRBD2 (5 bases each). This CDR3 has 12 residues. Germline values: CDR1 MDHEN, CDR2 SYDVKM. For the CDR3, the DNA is TGTGCCAGCAGTTTTTTGGGGGATGAGCAGCACTTC. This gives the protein CASSFLGDEQHF. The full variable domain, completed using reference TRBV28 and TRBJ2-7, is DVKVTQSSRYLVKRTGEKVFLECVQDMDHENMFWYRQDPGLGLRLIYFSYDVKMKEKGDIPEGYSVSREKKERFSLILESASTNQTSMYLCASSFLGDEQHFGPGTRLTVT.

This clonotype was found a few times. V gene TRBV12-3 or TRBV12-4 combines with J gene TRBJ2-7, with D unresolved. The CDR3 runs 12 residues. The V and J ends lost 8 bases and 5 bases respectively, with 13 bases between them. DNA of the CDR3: TGTGCCAGCTCTATCATAACCCACGAGCAGTACTTC. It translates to CASSIITHEQYF.

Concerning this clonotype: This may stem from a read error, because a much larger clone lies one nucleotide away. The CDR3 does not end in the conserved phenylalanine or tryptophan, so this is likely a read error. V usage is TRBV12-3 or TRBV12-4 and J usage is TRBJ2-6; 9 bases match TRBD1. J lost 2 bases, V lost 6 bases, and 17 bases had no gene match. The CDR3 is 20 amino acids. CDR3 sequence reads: CASSKDRGQGPDPGANVLTL. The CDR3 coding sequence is TGTGCCAGCAGCAAGGATAGGGGACAGGGTCCCGACCCTGGGGCCAACGTCCTGACTCTC.